This TCR beta chain was obtained from a study of PD-1 blockade in mismatch repair-deficient tumors. General study findings and limits: Rapid post-treatment expansion, then contraction, generally preceding radiologic response, marked tumor-resident clones.

Assay used: immunoSEQ multiplex PCR; TCRdb lists only in-frame clones, some missing. This sample has roughly 25,000 clones, with 83% found just once. PCR or immunohistochemistry showed mismatch repair deficiency in every enrolled patient. TCRs were sequenced from a few patients responding to pembrolizumab. V lost 6 bases to trimming and J lost 2 bases, with 17 bases between them. The germline gives CDR1 ENHRY, CDR2 SYGVKD. The CDR3 loop spans 16 amino acids. Notes on this clone: Its antigen is as yet unknown.

Sample: peripheral blood, taken 12 weeks after starting pembrolizumab. This TCR came from an adult with mismatch repair-deficient cancer. The chain employs TRBV10-3 and TRBJ1-5, with TRBD1 as a possible D gene (6 bases). CDR3 region: CAISSSQGGGNQPQHF. CDR3 DNA sequence: TGTGCCATCAGCTCGTCACAGGGTGGAGGCAATCAGCCCCAGCATTTT.